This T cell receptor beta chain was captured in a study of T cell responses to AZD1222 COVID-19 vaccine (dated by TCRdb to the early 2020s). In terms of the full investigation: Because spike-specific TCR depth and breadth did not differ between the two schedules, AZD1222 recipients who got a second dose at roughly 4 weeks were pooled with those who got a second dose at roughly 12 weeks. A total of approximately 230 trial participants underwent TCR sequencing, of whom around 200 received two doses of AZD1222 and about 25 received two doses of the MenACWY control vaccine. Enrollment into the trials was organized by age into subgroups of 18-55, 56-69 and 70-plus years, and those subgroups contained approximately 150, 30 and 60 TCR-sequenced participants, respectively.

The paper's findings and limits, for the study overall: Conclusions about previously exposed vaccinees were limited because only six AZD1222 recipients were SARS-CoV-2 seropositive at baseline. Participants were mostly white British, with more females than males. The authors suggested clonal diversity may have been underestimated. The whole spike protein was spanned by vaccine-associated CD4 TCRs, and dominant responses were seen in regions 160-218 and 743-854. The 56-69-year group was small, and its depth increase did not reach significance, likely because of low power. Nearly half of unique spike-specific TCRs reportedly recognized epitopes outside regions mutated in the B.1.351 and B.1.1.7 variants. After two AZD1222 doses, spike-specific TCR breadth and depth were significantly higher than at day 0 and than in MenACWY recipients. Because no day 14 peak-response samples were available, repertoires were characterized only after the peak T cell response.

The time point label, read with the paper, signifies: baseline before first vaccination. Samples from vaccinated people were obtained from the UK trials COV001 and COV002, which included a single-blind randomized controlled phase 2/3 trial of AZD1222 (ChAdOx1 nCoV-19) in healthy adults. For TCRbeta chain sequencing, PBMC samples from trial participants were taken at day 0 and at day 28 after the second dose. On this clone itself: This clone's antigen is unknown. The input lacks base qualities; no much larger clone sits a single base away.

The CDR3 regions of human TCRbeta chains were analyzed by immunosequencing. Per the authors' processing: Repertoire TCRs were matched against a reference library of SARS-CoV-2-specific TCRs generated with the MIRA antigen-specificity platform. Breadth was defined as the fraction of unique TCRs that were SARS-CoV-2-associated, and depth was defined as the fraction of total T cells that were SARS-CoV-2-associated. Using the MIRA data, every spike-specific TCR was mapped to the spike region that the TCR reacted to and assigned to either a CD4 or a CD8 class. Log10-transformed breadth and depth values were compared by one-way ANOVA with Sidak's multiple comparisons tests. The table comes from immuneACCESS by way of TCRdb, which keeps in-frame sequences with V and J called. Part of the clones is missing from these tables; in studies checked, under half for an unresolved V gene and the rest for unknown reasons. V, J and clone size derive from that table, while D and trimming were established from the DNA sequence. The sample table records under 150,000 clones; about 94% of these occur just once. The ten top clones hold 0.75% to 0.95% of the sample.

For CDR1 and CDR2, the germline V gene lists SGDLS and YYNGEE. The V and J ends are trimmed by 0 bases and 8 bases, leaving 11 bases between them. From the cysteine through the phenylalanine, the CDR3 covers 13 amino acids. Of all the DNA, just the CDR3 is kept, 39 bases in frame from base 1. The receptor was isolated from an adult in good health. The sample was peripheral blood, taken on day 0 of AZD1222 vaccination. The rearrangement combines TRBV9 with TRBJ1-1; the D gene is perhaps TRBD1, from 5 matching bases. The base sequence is TGTGCCAGCAGCGTAGGTGCAGGGTCGGAAGCTTTCTTT. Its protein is CASSVGAGSEAFF.